A selection of T cell receptor beta chains follows, all from one sample in a study of technical replicates of blood from a handful of donors. Clones were read by immunoSEQ multiplex PCR, and TCRdb kept only the in-frame ones, dropping some. The sample has about 79,000 clones, 85% to 95% seen once. The specimen sequenced was T cells isolated from PBMCs. The receptors come from a human donor in good health. The CDR3 runs from the conserved cysteine through the conserved F or W.

cdr3_aa v_call
CASSVEQGADTEAFF TRBV9
CASSPELAAYNEQFF TRBV5-4
CASSLSGGGGEQYF TRBV5-1
CASSEMTGSAEAFF TRBV6-1
CAWGTSGPTDTQYF TRBV30
CASSVGALAGTTDTQYF TRBV9
CASSLTGMNTEAFF TRBV27
CASSQHPGQGIGDNSPLHF TRBV4-1
CSVVRQGAVADTQYF TRBV29-1
CASSRGYEQYF TRBV5-4
CASSPPGQLYNEQFF TRBV7-2
CASSLDRSPNYGYTF TRBV19
CASRSDRNTGELFF TRBV7-6
CASSQPQGESEKLFF TRBV2
CASSVDTRQPQHF TRBV7-2
CASSLYMSGRDTGELFF TRBV11-3
CASSLVGGFPYEQYF TRBV7-2
CASSFVRGPSGETQYF TRBV13
CAIRAQGVQETQYF TRBV10-3
CATKTDRGRNYGYTF TRBV15
CASSQRHSKAENIQYF TRBV4-1
CASRGQGRGVTEAFF TRBV6-5
CASSEVTRGLSYNEQFF TRBV25-1
CASSADRGRTEAFF TRBV19
CSVGLTYEQYF TRBV29-1
CASSLKAGGEQYF TRBV6-4
CASSQVEAPSSYEQYF TRBV4-1
CASSLGDRMNTEAFF TRBV5-1